These T cell receptor beta chains were read from a single sample in a study of regulatory T cells in long-lasting Graves disease. TCRdb re-called the multiplex PCR reads through MiXCR, storing one row per CDR3 protein. The sample contains around 360,000 distinct CDR3 sequences, about a sixth of which appear only once. The same data also went into a second study, on T cells in Graves' hyperthyroidism and ophthalmopathy.

The sample in question was peripheral blood mononuclear cells (PBMCs), obtained at new diagnosis, from a patient treated with antithyroid drugs. Every receptor here comes from a woman between 18 and 29 years old with Graves disease. Each CDR3 is given with its conserved first and last residue. D genes are given only for firm matches. Size tells how often a clone was seen (once, few, many) or the class of an expanded clone, and some rows leave it out.

clone size,V gene,D gene,J gene,CDR3 DNA,CDR3 protein
-,TRBV25-1,-,TRBJ2-1,TGTGCCAGCAGCTCAAACCGGGGGGCATCTTACAATGAGCAGTTCTTC,CASSSNRGASYNEQFF
many,TRBV6-5,TRBD2,TRBJ2-1,TGTGCCAGCAGTTACTCGCCAGGGACAGGGGGCAGGGGACTAGCGGGAGGAAGTGAGCAGTTCTTC,CASSYSPGTGGRGLAGGSEQFF
-,TRBV4-1,-,TRBJ2-2,TGCGCCAGCAGCCTCGGGGTAGCGCACGGGGAGCTGTTTTTT,CASSLGVAHGELFF
-,TRBV2,TRBD2,TRBJ2-2,TGTGCCAGCAGGAAGGGACTAGCGGGAGACGACGGGGAGCTGTTTTTT,CASRKGLAGDDGELFF
many,TRBV2,TRBD2,TRBJ2-2,TGTGCCAGCACTAGCGGGAGGGACGGGGAGCTGTTTTTT,CASTSGRDGELFF
many,TRBV30,TRBD2,TRBJ2-2,TGTGCCTGGAGTGTACCTGCGGGGGGGGACACCGGGGAGCTGTTTTTT,CAWSVPAGGDTGELFF
many,TRBV20-1,TRBD2,TRBJ2-1,TGCAGTGCTAGTGGCGGGGGTTATAATGAGCAGTTCTTC,CSASGGGYNEQFF
many,TRBV3-1,TRBD1,TRBJ1-1,TGTGCCAGCAGCCAAGAGAGGCAGGGGGCTTCCGAAGCTTTCTTT,CASSQERQGASEAFF
many,TRBV6-1,TRBD2,TRBJ2-5,TGTGCCAGCAGTGAATTACTAGCGGGATCAGAGACCCAGTACTTC,CASSELLAGSETQYF
few,TRBV28,TRBD2,TRBJ2-7,TGTGCCAGCAGTTTAAGCGCTAGCGGGACCTACGAGCAGTACTTC,CASSLSASGTYEQYF
-,TRBV5-5,-,TRBJ1-5,TGTGCCAGCAGCTGGGCCGGGTGGGGGGATTCCCTTGGCAATCAGCCCCAGCATTTT,CASSWAGWGDSLGNQPQHF
many,TRBV20-1,TRBD1,TRBJ2-1,TGCAGTGCGGACCGGGACAGGGGCAATGAGCAGTTCTTC,CSADRDRGNEQFF
many,TRBV20-1,-,TRBJ2-5,TGCAGTGCCACCCAGAGGGGGGAGGAGACCCAGTACTTC,CSATQRGEETQYF
many,TRBV7-2,-,TRBJ2-3,TGTGCCAGCTCCTACTTCAGCGCAGATACGCAGTATTTT,CASSYFSADTQYF
many,TRBV18,-,TRBJ1-5,TGTGCCAGCTCACCAATCGGCCAGGGGAGCAATCAGCCCCAGCATTTT,CASSPIGQGSNQPQHF
-,TRBV7-2,-,TRBJ1-4,TGTGCCAGCAGCAAGGCTAATGAAAAACTGTTTTTT,CASSKANEKLFF
many,TRBV12-3/TRBV12-4,-,TRBJ1-1,TGTGCCAGCAGTTTAGGTAGGGGGGCGAACACTGAAGCTTTCTTT,CASSLGRGANTEAFF
few,TRBV4-1,-,TRBJ2-1,TGCGCCAGCAGCCAAGATCTAGTGCCGAATGAGCAGTTCTTC,CASSQDLVPNEQFF
many,TRBV2,TRBD1,TRBJ1-2,TGTGCCAGCAGGGGACAGGGCGACTATGGCTACACCTTC,CASRGQGDYGYTF
-,TRBV5-5,TRBD1,TRBJ1-1,TGTGCCAGCAGCTTGTACAGGGGGAGGAACACTGAAGCTTTCTTT,CASSLYRGRNTEAFF
many,TRBV3-1,-,TRBJ2-7,TGTGCCAGCAGCTACCTCGGAGGAGGAGGCGAGCAGTACTTC,CASSYLGGGGEQYF
many,TRBV30,-,TRBJ1-1,TGTGCCTGGAGTAGGACAGTAAAGAACACTGAAGCTTTCTTT,CAWSRTVKNTEAFF
many,TRBV28,-,TRBJ2-2,TGTGCCGGCAGCCCTCATCCCGCGCGGGACACCGGGGAGCTGTTTTTT,CAGSPHPARDTGELFF
many,TRBV20-1,TRBD2,TRBJ2-1,TGCAGTGCAAGCGGGAGGGAACATTACAATGAGCAGTTCTTC,CSASGREHYNEQFF
many,TRBV25-1,-,TRBJ2-5,TGTGCCAGCAGTGAATCCCCCGGGTCGGAGGAGACCCAGTACTTC,CASSESPGSEETQYF
many,TRBV5-1,-,TRBJ2-3,TGCGCCAGCAGCCGGACGTTAGCGGTGAGCACAGATACGCAGTATTTT,CASSRTLAVSTDTQYF
many,TRBV28,-,TRBJ1-2,TGTGCCAGCAGTTTTATTAACTATGGCTACACCTTC,CASSFINYGYTF
-,TRBV19,-,TRBJ2-3,TGTGCCAGTAGTTTGGCAGGTTCGGTTACGCAGTATTTT,CASSLAGSVTQYF